The rows below give T cell receptor beta chains drawn from one sample of a study of early T cells in non-severe SARS-CoV-2 infection. Using its own MiXCR run on the 5' RACE reads, TCRdb lists one record per CDR3 protein. This sample has roughly 120,000 distinct CDR3 sequences, with more than 13% found just once. Material: whole blood. All receptors come from an adult who was a healthcare worker with PCR-confirmed SARS-CoV-2 infection or an uninfected control (not recorded which). CDR3s leave out the opening cysteine and the closing phenylalanine or tryptophan. Each record gives: V gene, J gene, CDR3 protein.

TRBV5-6,TRBJ2-2,AGSLEGMDTGELF
TRBV20-1,TRBJ2-3,SARAPLGEGRSTDTQY
TRBV9,TRBJ2-1,ASSVLLTDEQF
TRBV6-1,TRBJ1-6,ASSEAFDRGYSPLH
TRBV29-1,TRBJ2-5,SVGSQETQY
TRBV5-5,TRBJ2-5,ASSPGLSGQETQY
TRBV19,TRBJ2-5,ASSKPGVKETQY
TRBV29-1,TRBJ2-1,SVEEVLDEQF
TRBV12-3/TRBV12-4,TRBJ2-5,ASSFWDRGETQY
TRBV12-3/TRBV12-4,TRBJ1-3,ASDRSSGNTIY
TRBV10-3,TRBJ1-2,AISESRPDIST
TRBV19,TRBJ1-5,ASSMATRNQPQH
TRBV29-1,TRBJ2-5,SVGQETQY
TRBV9,TRBJ2-5,ASSVSVAGAGYQETQY